This T cell receptor (beta chain) was identified during a study of blood T cell repertoires in COVID-19. A few counts support this clone. Trimming left V 5 bases short and J 0 bases short, with 5 bases between. This CDR3 is 13 amino acids long. The germline V gene has CDR1 SGHDN and CDR2 FVKESK. Here immunoSEQ multiplex PCR was the method, and the copy in TCRdb shows in-frame clones only, minus some. Of around 57,000 clones in the sample, 75% to 90% were seen once. The source is a woman of 80 years or more with COVID-19, enrolled during active disease. Source material: peripheral blood. V usage is TRBV14 and J usage is TRBJ1-5; D ambiguous. The DNA of the CDR3 is TGTGCCAGCAGCGTTAATAGCAATCAGCCCCAGCATTTT. Protein: CASSVNSNQPQHF. The entire variable domain, with the rest obtained from reference TRBV14 and TRBJ1-5, is as follows: EAGVTQFPSHSVIEKGQTVTLRCDPISGHDNLYWYRRVMGKEIKFLLHFVKESKQDESGMPNNRFLAERTGGTYSTLKVQPAELEDSGVYFCASSVNSNQPQHFGDGTRLSIL.